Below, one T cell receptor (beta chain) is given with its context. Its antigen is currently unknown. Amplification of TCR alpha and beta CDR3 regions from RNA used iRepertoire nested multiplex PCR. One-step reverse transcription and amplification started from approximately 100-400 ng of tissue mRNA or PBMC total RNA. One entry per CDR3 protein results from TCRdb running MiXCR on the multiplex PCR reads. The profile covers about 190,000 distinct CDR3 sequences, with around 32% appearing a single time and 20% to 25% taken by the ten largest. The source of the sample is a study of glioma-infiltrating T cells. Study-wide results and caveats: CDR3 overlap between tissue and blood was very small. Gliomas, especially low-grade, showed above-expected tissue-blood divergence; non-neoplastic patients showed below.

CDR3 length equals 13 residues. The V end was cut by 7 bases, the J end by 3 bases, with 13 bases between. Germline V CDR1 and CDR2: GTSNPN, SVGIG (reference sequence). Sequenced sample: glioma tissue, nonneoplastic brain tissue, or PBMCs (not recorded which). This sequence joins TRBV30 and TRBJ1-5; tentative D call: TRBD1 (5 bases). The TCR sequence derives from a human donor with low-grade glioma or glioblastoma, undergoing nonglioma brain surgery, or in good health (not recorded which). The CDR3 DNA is TGTGCCTCGGGTGGGGCTTTCAATCAGCCCCAGCATTTT. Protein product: CASGGAFNQPQHF.